The 30 T cell receptor beta chains below come from one sample, sequenced in a study of T cells after yellow fever vaccination. Each CDR3 protein gets one entry after TCRdb re-called the 5' RACE reads with MiXCR. The sample has 450,000 to 650,000 distinct CDR3 sequences; roughly a fifth are singletons. Material: PBMCs, obtained more than 20 days after the first yellow fever vaccination. These receptors originate from a man between 18 and 35 years old who received the YFV17D yellow fever vaccine.

This clonotype has just a few counts. The V gene is TRBV11-2, the J gene TRBJ2-2, with TRBD2 matching 11 bases. CDR1 and CDR2 from the germline V gene are SGHAT and FQNNGV. The length of the CDR3 is 16 residues. Trimming took 4 bases from V and 3 from J; bases not matched to a gene: 4. The CDR3 protein is CASSSRLAGYTGELFF. The CDR3 DNA sequence: TGTGCCAGCAGCTCCAGACTAGCGGGGTACACCGGGGAGCTGTTTTTT.

This clonotype was seen a few times. The rearrangement joins TRBV12-3 or TRBV12-4 to TRBJ2-5; D ambiguous. There are 13 residues in the CDR3. Trimming removed 5 bases from V and 7 bases from J, with 14 bases in between. This chain's CDR3 is CASSARTVGTQYF. CDR3 nucleotide sequence: TGTGCCAGCAGTGCCCGGACGGTCGGGACCCAGTACTTC.

This clonotype was counted a few times. The gene calls are TRBV7-9 and TRBJ2-7, with D possibly being TRBD1 (5 bases). Trimming took off 2 bases at V and 6 bases at J, with 11 bases between the two ends. Germline CDR1 is SEHNR and CDR2 is FQNEAQ (reference sequence). The CDR3 is made up of 13 amino acids. The CDR3 nucleotides are TGTGCCAGCAGCTTACAGGGTCGAGGCGAGCAGTACTTC. Protein: CASSLQGRGEQYF.

V is TRBV28 and J is TRBJ2-3; TRBD1 might be the D (5 bases). V was clipped by 5 bases and J by 4 bases, with 13 bases between them. CDR1 MDHEN and CDR2 SYDVKM come from the germline V gene. The CDR3 sequence is 14 residues long. CDR3 residues: CASSVGHNADTQYF. DNA for the CDR3: TGTGCCAGCAGTGTGGGGCACAACGCAGATACGCAGTATTTT.

This clonotype was seen just once. This chain connects TRBV20-1 to TRBJ2-2, with D hard to call. The CDR3 runs to 14 residues. With 0 bases removed from V and 4 bases from J, the gap between germline ends came to 9 bases. Per germline, CDR1 DFQATT and CDR2 SNEGSKA (reference sequence). The CDR3 loop reads CSARDVYPTGELFF. In DNA form, the CDR3 reads TGCAGTGCTAGAGACGTGTACCCCACCGGGGAGCTGTTTTTT.

The rearrangement uses TRBV3-1 and TRBJ2-1; D gene uncertain. The V gene's germline CDR1 is LGHDT and CDR2 YNNKEL (reference sequence). Trimming shortened V by 0 bases and J by 0 bases, and 9 bases separated the two germline ends. The CDR3 sequence is 16 residues long. The CDR3 spells CASSQDLRSSYNEQFF. The DNA of the CDR3 is TGTGCCAGCAGCCAAGATCTCAGAAGCTCCTACAATGAGCAGTTCTTC.

This chain links TRBV9 with TRBJ2-2, with 8 bases identical to TRBD2. V was pared by 3 bases and J by 7 bases, with 8 bases of the junction left unmatched. The germline V gene has CDR1 SGDLS and CDR2 YYNGEE. This CDR3 has 15 residues. CDR3 region: CASSARTSPGGELFF. CDR3 in DNA: TGTGCCAGCAGCGCCCGGACTAGCCCCGGCGGGGAGCTGTTTTTT.

The chain recombines TRBV7-2 with TRBJ1-3, with D uncertain. This CDR3 spans 13 amino acids. Germline loops: CDR1 SGHTA, CDR2 FQGNSA. Trimming removed 1 base at V and 5 bases at J, with 6 bases between. The chain's CDR3 is CASSLEARNTIYF. The DNA of the CDR3 is TGTGCCAGCAGCTTAGAGGCAAGAAACACCATATATTTT.

This clonotype was seen only once. The V gene is TRBV5-6, the J gene TRBJ2-7; 8 nucleotides align to TRBD1. The CDR3 covers 14 residues. The V gene's germline CDR1 is SGHDT and CDR2 YYEEEE. In nucleotides, the CDR3 is TGTGCCAGCAGCCTGACAGGGGTTTGGGACGAGCGGTACGTC. This encodes CASSLTGVWDERYV.

In this sample, this clonotype turned up a few times. The rearrangement uses TRBV5-1 and TRBJ2-2; D perhaps matches TRBD2 (6 bases). Germline loops: CDR1 SGHRS, CDR2 YFSETQ. The V end lost 3 bases, the J end lost 4 bases, and 13 bases lay between the germline ends. CDR3 length: 15 amino acids. CDR3 amino acids: CASSSDPGGTGELFF. Written as DNA, the CDR3 is TGCGCCAGCAGCTCCGACCCCGGGGGCACCGGGGAGCTGTTTTTT.

This clonotype came up many times. This chain joins TRBV24-1 and TRBJ2-1; tentative D call: TRBD2 (5 bases). Germline assignment: CDR1 KGHDR and CDR2 SFDVKD. This CDR3 region has 12 residues. Between the trimmed V and J ends, which lost 11 bases and 4 bases, there was a span of 11 bases. For the CDR3, the DNA is TGTGCCAGCGGTTCGGGATACAATGAGCAGTTCTTC. It is translated as CASGSGYNEQFF.

V is TRBV7-9 and J is TRBJ1-5, with 9 bases aligning to TRBD1. The V segment lost 3 bases and the J segment 6 bases; nucleotides outside the gene matches: 6. The length of the CDR3 is 15 residues. Germline lookup yields CDR1 SEHNR and CDR2 FQNEAQ (reference sequence). The CDR3 nucleotides are TGTGCCAGCAGCTTCGGACAGGGGTCGAGTCAGCCCCAGCATTTT. It yields the protein CASSFGQGSSQPQHF. Using reference TRBV7-9 and TRBJ1-5 for the parts outside the CDR3, the full variable domain is DTGVSQNPRHKITKRGQNVTFRCDPISEHNRLYWYRQTLGQGPEFLTYFQNEAQLEKSRLLSDRFSAERPKGSFSTLEIQRTEQGDSAMYLCASSFGQGSSQPQHFGDGTRLSIL.

This clonotype came up many times. The genes are TRBV29-1 and TRBJ2-5; tentatively, D is TRBD1 (5 bases). CDR1 and CDR2 from the germline V gene are SQVTM and ANQGSEA. V was trimmed by 7 bases and J by 3 bases, leaving 9 bases between them. The CDR3 runs 11 residues. The CDR3 reads CSGGFEETQYF. CDR3 in DNA: TGCAGCGGGGGCTTTGAAGAGACCCAGTACTTC.

This clonotype appeared a few times. This sequence joins TRBV28 and TRBJ2-4; D assignment may be TRBD1 or TRBD2 (6 bases each). This CDR3 contains 17 residues. Germline assignment: CDR1 MDHEN and CDR2 SYDVKM. Trimming removed 7 bases at V and 4 bases at J, with 23 bases between. As DNA, the CDR3 is TGTGCCAGCACACCCTCGGTTAGGGGGAGGAATAAAAACATTCAGTACTTC. Its translation is CASTPSVRGRNKNIQYF.

Comments on this clonotype: At one of its ends the junction is not consistent with the germline gene, which may arise from a read error. The chain carries TRBV5-1 and TRBJ1-2; D is undetermined. This CDR3 is 14 amino acids long. Germline assignment: CDR1 SGHRS and CDR2 YFSETQ. For the CDR3, the DNA is TGCGCCAGCAGCGTCGACGGAGCTAACTATGGCTACATCTTC. As protein: CASSVDGANYGYIF.

This clonotype was found many times. V is TRBV4-2 and J is TRBJ2-7; no clear D gene. The germline V and J ends were trimmed by 1 base and 2 bases, with 0 bases remaining between them. CDR3 length: 11 residues. Per the germline V gene, CDR1 is LGHNA and CDR2 is YNFKEQ. In DNA, the CDR3 is TGTGCCAGCAGCCAAGCCTACGAGCAGTACTTC. It yields the protein CASSQAYEQYF.

The chain is built from TRBV29-1 and TRBJ2-7; D is uncertain. V shed 5 bases and J shed 7 bases, with 18 bases lying between them. CDR1 and CDR2 (germline): SQVTM, ANQGSEA. CDR3 length: 13 residues. The CDR3 is CSVSYGSEGEQYV. The CDR3 nucleotides are TGCAGCGTTTCTTACGGGTCAGAAGGGGAGCAGTACGTC.

This chain uses TRBV19 with TRBJ1-2; D unclear. Trimming stripped 3 bases from V and 7 bases from J, with 6 bases between. Germline CDR1 LNHDA, CDR2 SQIVND (reference sequence). The CDR3 runs to 11 residues. The CDR3 region is CASSIWSGYTF. CDR3 coding DNA: TGTGCCAGTAGTATCTGGAGTGGCTACACCTTC.

The chain recombines TRBV11-2 with TRBJ2-4, with D hard to call. Germline loops: CDR1 SGHAT, CDR2 FQNNGV. V was trimmed by 5 bases and J by 7 bases, leaving 15 bases between them. The CDR3 consists of 14 residues. The CDR3 DNA is TGTGCCAGCAGCCCTAGGGCCCTATTGAACATTCAGTACTTC. Residues: CASSPRALLNIQYF.

The chain combines TRBV19 with TRBJ2-4; D gene uncertain. Trimming stripped 0 bases from V and 0 bases from J, with 12 bases between. CDR3 size: 17 residues. Germline loops: CDR1 LNHDA, CDR2 SQIVND (reference sequence). The CDR3, as DNA: TGTGCCAGTAGTATAGATCGAAGCCGTCTAGCCAAAAACATTCAGTACTTC. Its translation: CASSIDRSRLAKNIQYF.

J is TRBJ1-5 and V is TRBV3-1; the match to TRBD1 covers 10 bases. The CDR3 consists of 15 residues. With V trimmed by 11 bases and J by 4 bases, 11 bases remained unmatched. Germline lookup yields CDR1 LGHDT and CDR2 YNNKEL (reference sequence). Here the CDR3 reads CASCQGQGGNQPQHF. CDR3 nucleotides: TGTGCCTCCTGCCAAGGACAGGGGGGGAATCAGCCCCAGCATTTT.

This clonotype was observed a few times. The J gene is TRBJ2-2, the V gene TRBV12-3 or TRBV12-4; D gene ambiguous. CDR3 length: 12 residues. V lost 3 bases and J lost 5, with 4 bases in between. Written as DNA, the CDR3 is TGTGCCAGCAGTTTGCAGACCGGGGAGCTGTTTTTT. It codes for CASSLQTGELFF.

This clonotype occurred a few times. This chain joins TRBV5-6 and TRBJ2-4; D may be TRBD1 (6 bases). The length of the CDR3 is 19 residues. Trimming shortened V by 1 base and J by 0 bases, and 20 bases separated the two germline ends. CDR1 is SGHDT and CDR2 is YYEEEE in the germline V gene. The CDR3 region has the DNA TGTGCCAGCAGCTTGACCCAGGGGAGCTTTTACCTAGCCAAAAACATTCAGTACTTC. As protein: CASSLTQGSFYLAKNIQYF.

The chain carries TRBV5-6 and TRBJ2-3, with D perhaps TRBD1 or TRBD2 (5 bases each). This CDR3 is built from 14 residues. Germline-derived CDR1 and CDR2 are SGHDT and YYEEEE. The ends were cut back, 4 bases at V and 11 bases at J, with 20 bases in the middle. CDR3 in amino acids: CASSQPRRTGGQYF. The CDR3 DNA follows: TGTGCCAGCAGCCAACCCCGGAGGACTGGGGGGCAGTATTTT.

The V call is TRBV19, the J call TRBJ2-1, with a possible D match to TRBD2 (6 bases). CDR3 length: 15 residues. Germline lookup yields CDR1 LNHDA and CDR2 SQIVND (reference sequence). V gave up 0 bases and J gave up 2 bases, with 8 bases separating them. In DNA, the CDR3 is TGTGCCAGTAGTATAGATCGGGGGACCTACAATGAGCAGTTCTTC. Translated, it gives CASSIDRGTYNEQFF. Filled out from reference TRBV19 and TRBJ2-1, the complete variable domain reads DGGITQSPKYLFRKEGQNVTLSCEQNLNHDAMYWYRQDPGQGLRLIYYSQIVNDFQKGDIAEGYSVSREKKESFPLTVTSAQKNPTAFYLCASSIDRGTYNEQFFGPGTRLTVL.

This clonotype occurred a few times. The chain uses TRBV20-1 and TRBJ1-2; D gene uncertain. Deletions cut 0 bases from V and 5 bases from J, with 10 bases between. Germline loops: CDR1 DFQATT, CDR2 SNEGSKA (reference sequence). The CDR3 has 13 residues. The CDR3 coding sequence is TGCAGTGCTAGAGATAAAGGGTGGTATGGCTACACCTTC. Protein product: CSARDKGWYGYTF.

This clonotype was detected only a few times. The chain recombines TRBV5-1 with TRBJ1-2; TRBD1 matches at 11 bases. The germline gives CDR1 SGHRS, CDR2 YFSETQ. This CDR3 region has 15 residues. V shed 5 bases and J 4 bases; nucleotides not matched to a gene: 7. CDR3 nucleotide sequence: TGCGCCAGCAGTTCCGGACAGGGGGCTCTCTATGGCTACACCTTC. Protein: CASSSGQGALYGYTF. Using reference TRBV5-1 and TRBJ1-2 for the parts outside the CDR3, the full variable domain is KAGVTQTPRYLIKTRGQQVTLSCSPISGHRSVSWYQQTPGQGLQFLFEYFSETQRNKGNFPGRFSGRQFSNSRSEMNVSTLELGDSALYLCASSSGQGALYGYTFGSGTRLTVV.

This clonotype was detected only a few times. The CDR3 DNA is TGTGCCAGCAGCTCCTCCAGGGGGTTCAGCAATCAGCCCCAGCATTTT. Protein: CASSSSRGFSNQPQHF. The J gene is TRBJ1-5, the V gene TRBV7-2, with 7 nucleotides matching TRBD1. CDR3 length: 16 residues. The V segment lost 4 bases and the J segment 1 base; nucleotides outside the gene matches: 7. The germline CDR1 and CDR2 sequences are SGHTA and FQGNSA.

Only a few counts were recorded for this clonotype. The CDR3 DNA reads as TGTGCCAGCAGCCGCCGGGGCCCCACAGATACGCAGTATTTT. It codes for CASSRRGPTDTQYF. This rearrangement joins TRBV3-1 to TRBJ2-3, with D perhaps matching TRBD1 or TRBD2 (5 bases each). Trimming removed 4 bases at V and 2 bases at J, with 10 bases between. The length of the CDR3 is 14 residues. The germline V gene encodes CDR1 LGHDT and CDR2 YNNKEL (reference sequence).

This clonotype was observed at least ten times. The V and J genes are TRBV29-1 and TRBJ2-7; a weak D match, TRBD1 (6 bases). The length of the CDR3 is 13 residues. CDR1 is SQVTM, CDR2 ANQGSEA, per germline. The CDR3 spells CRLDRFYPLEQYV. The CDR3 region has the DNA TGCAGGTTAGACAGGTTCTACCCCCTCGAGCAGTACGTC.